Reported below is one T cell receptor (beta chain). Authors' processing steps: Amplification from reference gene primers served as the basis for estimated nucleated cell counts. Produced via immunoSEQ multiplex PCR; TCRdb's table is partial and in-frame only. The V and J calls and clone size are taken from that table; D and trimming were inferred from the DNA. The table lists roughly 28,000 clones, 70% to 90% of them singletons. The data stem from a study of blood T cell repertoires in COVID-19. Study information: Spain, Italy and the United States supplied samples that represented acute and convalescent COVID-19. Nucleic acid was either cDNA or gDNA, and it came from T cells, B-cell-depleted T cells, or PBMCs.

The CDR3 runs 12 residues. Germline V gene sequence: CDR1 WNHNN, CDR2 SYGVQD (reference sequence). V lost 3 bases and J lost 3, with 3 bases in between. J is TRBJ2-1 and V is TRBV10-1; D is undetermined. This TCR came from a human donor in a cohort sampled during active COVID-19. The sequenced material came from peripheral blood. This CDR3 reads CASSDGYNEQFF. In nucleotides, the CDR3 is TGCGCCAGCAGTGACGGCTACAATGAGCAGTTCTTC.